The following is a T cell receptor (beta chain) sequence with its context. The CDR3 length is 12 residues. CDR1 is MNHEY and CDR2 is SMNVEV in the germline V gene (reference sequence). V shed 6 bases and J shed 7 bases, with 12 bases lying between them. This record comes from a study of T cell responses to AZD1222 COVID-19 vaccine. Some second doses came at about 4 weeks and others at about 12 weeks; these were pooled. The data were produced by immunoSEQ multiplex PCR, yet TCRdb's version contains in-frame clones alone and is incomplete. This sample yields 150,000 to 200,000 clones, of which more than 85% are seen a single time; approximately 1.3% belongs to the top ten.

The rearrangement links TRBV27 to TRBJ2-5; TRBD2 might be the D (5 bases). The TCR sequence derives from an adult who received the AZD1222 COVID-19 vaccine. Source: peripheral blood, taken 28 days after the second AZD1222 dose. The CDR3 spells CASSTQRGTQYF. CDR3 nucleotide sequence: TGTGCCAGCAGCACTCAACGGGGGACCCAGTACTTC.